The T cell receptor beta chain under discussion was sequenced for a study of cytomegalovirus exposure and HLA in healthy donors. General observations from the study: There was a cluster of highly shared sequence variants that was likely a sequencing artifact.

CDR1 GTSNPN and CDR2 SVGIG come from the germline V gene (reference sequence). V dropped 6 bases and J dropped 1 base, with 15 bases sitting between them. This CDR3 contains 14 residues. Vbeta (60) and Jbeta (13) primers were used in the PCR. TCRdb's copy holds only in-frame clones and misses some; the assay was immunoSEQ multiplex PCR. The table shows 45,000 to 65,000 clones, with more than 65% occurring only once. Regarding this clone: Antigen unknown.

Sequencing was done on a sample of PBMCs. The chain couples TRBV30 to TRBJ1-2; the D is unclear. The receptor comes from a woman under 30 in good health and CMV-seronegative. In DNA, the CDR3 is TGTGCCTGTACCCCCTGGCAGATTAACTATGGCTACACCTTC. Protein: CACTPWQINYGYTF. The whole variable domain, remainder taken from reference TRBV30 and TRBJ1-2, is SQTIHQWPATLVQPVGSPLSLECTVEGTSNPNLYWYRQAAGRGLQLLFYSVGIGQISSEVPQNLSASRPQDRQFILSSKKLLLSDSGFYLCACTPWQINYGYTFGSGTRLTVV.